Listed here is a single T cell receptor beta chain. The junction does not match germline at one end; this may be a read error. Germline CDR1 and CDR2: SSHAT and FNYEAQ (reference sequence). The CDR3 is 15 amino acids. The sample is drawn from a study of blood T cell repertoires in COVID-19. Whole-study context: Specimens from acute and convalescent COVID-19 originated in the United States, Italy and Spain.

Generated by immunoSEQ multiplex PCR, the TCRdb table keeps only in-frame clones and is missing some. The repertoire includes about 170,000 clones, about 88% of them detected once, and 7% to 7.5% sits in the top ten. The sequence derives from an elderly woman in a cohort sampled during active or convalescent COVID-19. The rearrangement links TRBV7-7 to TRBJ2-5, with 8 bases lining up with TRBD2. Input material: peripheral blood. CDR3 nucleotides: TGTGCTAGCAGCTTCGGGAGGGGAGAAGGAGAGACCCAGTACTTC. Translating it yields CASSFGRGEGETQYF.